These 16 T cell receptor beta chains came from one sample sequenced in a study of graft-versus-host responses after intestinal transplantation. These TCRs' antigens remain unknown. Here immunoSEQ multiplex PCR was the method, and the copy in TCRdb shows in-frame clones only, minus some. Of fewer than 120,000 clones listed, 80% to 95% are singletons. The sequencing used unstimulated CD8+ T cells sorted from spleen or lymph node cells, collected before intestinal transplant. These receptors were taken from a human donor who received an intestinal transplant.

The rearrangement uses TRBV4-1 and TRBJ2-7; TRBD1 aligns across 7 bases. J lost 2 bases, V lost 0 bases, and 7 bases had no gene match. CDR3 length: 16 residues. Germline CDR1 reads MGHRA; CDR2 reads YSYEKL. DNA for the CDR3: TGCGCCAGCAGCCAAGACGGTTCCGGGACAGCCTACGAGCAGTACTTC. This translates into CASSQDGSGTAYEQYF.

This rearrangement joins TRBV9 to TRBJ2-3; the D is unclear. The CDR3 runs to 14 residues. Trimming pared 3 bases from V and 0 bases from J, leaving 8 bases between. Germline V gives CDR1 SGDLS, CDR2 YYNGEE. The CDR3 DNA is TGTGCCAGCAGCGGGTCGGGTAGCACAGATACGCAGTATTTT. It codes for CASSGSGSTDTQYF.

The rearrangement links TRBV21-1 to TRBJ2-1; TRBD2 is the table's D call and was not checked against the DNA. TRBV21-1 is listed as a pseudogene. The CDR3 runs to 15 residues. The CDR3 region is CASSLRGILNNEQFF. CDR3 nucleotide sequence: TGTGCCAGCAGCCTCCGGGGGATTCTGAACAATGAGCAGTTCTTC.

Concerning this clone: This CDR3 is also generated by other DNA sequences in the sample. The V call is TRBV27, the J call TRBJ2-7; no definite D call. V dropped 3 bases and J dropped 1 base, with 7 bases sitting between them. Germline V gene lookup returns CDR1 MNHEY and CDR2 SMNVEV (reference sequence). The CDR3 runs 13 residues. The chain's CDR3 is CASSLGLSYEQYF. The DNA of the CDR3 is TGTGCCAGCAGTTTGGGCCTGTCCTACGAGCAGTACTTC.

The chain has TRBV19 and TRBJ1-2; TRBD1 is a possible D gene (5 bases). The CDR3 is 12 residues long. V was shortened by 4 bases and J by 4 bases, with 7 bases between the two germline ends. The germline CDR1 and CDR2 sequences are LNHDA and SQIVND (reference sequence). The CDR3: CASSRDSYGYTF. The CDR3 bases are TGTGCCAGTAGTAGAGACAGCTATGGCTACACCTTC.

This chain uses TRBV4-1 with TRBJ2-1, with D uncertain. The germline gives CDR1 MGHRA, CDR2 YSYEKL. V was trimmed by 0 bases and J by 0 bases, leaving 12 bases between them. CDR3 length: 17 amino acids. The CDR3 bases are TGCGCCAGCAGCCAAGAATCCAGCTTAGGCTCCTACAATGAGCAGTTCTTC. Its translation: CASSQESSLGSYNEQFF.

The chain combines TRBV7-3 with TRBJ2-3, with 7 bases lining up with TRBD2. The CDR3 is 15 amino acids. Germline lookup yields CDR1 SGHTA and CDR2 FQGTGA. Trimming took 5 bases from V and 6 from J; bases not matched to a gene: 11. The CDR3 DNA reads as TGTGCCAGCAGCATAGTCGGCGGGAGCGGGGATACGCAGTATTTT. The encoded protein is CASSIVGGSGDTQYF.

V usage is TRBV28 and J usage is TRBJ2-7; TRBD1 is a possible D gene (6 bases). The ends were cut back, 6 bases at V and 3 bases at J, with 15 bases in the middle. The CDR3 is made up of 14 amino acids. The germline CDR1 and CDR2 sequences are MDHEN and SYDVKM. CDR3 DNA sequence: TGTGCCAGCAGCCCAGGACAGACCCTCTACGAGCAGTACTTC. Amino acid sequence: CASSPGQTLYEQYF.

The CDR3 spells CASSPSTGQGAQEQYF. CDR3 nucleotide sequence: TGTGCCAGCAGCCCATCGACGGGACAGGGGGCGCAGGAGCAGTACTTC. V usage is TRBV5-6 and J usage is TRBJ2-7; 12 nucleotides agree with TRBD1. The J segment lost 7 bases and the V segment lost 4 bases, leaving 12 bases of the junction unmatched. There are 16 residues in the CDR3. Germline V CDR1 and CDR2: SGHDT, YYEEEE.

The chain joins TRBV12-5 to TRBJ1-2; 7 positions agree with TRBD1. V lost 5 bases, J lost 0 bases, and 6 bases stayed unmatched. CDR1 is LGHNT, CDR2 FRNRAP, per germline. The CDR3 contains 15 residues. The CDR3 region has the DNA TGTGCTAGTGGTCTCACAGGGGCAACTAACTATGGCTACACCTTC. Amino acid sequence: CASGLTGATNYGYTF. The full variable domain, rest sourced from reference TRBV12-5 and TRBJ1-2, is DARVTQTPRHKVTEMGQEVTMRCQPILGHNTVFWYRQTMMQGLELLAYFRNRAPLDDSGMPKDRFSAEMPDATLATLKIQPSEPRDSAVYFCASGLTGATNYGYTFGSGTRLTVV.

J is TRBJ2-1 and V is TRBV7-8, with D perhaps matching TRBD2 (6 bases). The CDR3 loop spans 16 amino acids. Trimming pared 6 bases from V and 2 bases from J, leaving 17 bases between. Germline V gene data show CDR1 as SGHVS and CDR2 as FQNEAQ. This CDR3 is CASRPVLPGAYNEQFF. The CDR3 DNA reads TGTGCCAGCAGGCCAGTCCTGCCGGGGGCCTACAATGAGCAGTTCTTC.

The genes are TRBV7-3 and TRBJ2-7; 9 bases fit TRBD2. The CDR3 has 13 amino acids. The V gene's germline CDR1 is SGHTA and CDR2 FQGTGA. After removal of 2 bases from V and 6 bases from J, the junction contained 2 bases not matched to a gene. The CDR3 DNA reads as TGTGCCAGCAGCTTACTAGCGGGGACCGAGCAGTACTTC. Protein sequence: CASSLLAGTEQYF.

The CDR3: CAGGEPYNEQFF. CDR3 coding DNA: TGTGCCGGAGGGGAACCCTACAATGAGCAGTTCTTC. The rearrangement joins TRBV6-5 to TRBJ2-1; weak D call: TRBD2 (6 bases). V lost 11 bases and J lost 2, with 10 bases in between. Germline V CDR1 and CDR2: MNHEY, SVGAGI. The CDR3 totals 12 residues.

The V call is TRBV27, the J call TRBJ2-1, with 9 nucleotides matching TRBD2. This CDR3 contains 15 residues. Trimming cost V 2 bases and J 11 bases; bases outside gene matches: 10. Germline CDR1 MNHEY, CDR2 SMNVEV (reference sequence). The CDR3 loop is CASSLGTSLTRKQFF. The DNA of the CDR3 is TGTGCCAGCAGTTTAGGGACTAGCCTGACAAGGAAGCAGTTCTTC.

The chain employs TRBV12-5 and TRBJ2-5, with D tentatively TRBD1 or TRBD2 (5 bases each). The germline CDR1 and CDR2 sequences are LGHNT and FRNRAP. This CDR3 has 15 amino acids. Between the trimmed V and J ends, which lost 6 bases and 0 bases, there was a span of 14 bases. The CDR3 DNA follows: TGTGCTAGTGGCGAGGGGTGGTCAGACCAAGAGACCCAGTACTTC. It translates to CASGEGWSDQETQYF. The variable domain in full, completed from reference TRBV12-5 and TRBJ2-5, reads DARVTQTPRHKVTEMGQEVTMRCQPILGHNTVFWYRQTMMQGLELLAYFRNRAPLDDSGMPKDRFSAEMPDATLATLKIQPSEPRDSAVYFCASGEGWSDQETQYFGPGTRLLVL.

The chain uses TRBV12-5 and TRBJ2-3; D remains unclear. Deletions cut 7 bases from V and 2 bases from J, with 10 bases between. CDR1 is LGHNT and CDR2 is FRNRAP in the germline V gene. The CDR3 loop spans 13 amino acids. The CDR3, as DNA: TGTGCTAGTGAAGAGGAAAACACAGATACGCAGTATTTT. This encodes CASEEENTDTQYF.